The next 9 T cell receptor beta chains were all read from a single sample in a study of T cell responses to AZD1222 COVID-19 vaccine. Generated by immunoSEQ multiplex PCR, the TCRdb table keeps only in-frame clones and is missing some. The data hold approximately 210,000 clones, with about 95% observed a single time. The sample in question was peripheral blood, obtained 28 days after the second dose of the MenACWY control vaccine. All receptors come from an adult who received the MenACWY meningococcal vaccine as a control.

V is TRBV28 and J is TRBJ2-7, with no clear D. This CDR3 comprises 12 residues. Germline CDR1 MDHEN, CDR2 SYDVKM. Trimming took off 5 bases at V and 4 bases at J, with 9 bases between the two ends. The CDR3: CASSTSIYEQYF. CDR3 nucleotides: TGTGCCAGCAGTACCAGTATTTACGAGCAGTACTTC.

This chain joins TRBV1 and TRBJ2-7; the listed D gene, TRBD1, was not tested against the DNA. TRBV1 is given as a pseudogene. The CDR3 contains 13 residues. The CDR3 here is CTSTRDRVYEQYF. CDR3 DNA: TGCACCAGCACCCGGGACAGGGTCTACGAGCAGTACTTC.

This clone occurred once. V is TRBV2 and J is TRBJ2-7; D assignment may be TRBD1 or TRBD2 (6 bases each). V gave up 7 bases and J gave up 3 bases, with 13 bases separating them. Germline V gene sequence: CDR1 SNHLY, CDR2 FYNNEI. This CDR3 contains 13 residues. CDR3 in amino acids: CASKGGSDYEQYF. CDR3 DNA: TGTGCCAGCAAGGGGGGATCGGACTACGAGCAGTACTTC.

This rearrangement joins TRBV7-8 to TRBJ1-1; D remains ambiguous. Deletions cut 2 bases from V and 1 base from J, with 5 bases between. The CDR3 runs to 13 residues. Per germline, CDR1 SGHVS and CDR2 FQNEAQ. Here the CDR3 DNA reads TGTGCCAGCAGCTTATCAGGGAACACTGAAGCTTTCTTT. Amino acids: CASSLSGNTEAFF.

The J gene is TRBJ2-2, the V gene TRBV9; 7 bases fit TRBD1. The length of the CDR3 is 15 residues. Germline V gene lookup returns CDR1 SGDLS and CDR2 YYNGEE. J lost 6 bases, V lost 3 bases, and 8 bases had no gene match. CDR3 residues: CASSAPTGLAGELFF. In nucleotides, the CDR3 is TGTGCCAGCAGCGCGCCGACAGGGCTCGCCGGGGAGCTGTTTTTT.

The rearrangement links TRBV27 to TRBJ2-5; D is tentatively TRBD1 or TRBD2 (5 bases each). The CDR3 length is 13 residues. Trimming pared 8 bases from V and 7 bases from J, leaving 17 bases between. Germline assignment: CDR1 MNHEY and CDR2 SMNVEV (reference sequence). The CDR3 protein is CASGSGTSGTQYF. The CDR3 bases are TGTGCCAGCGGATCGGGGACCTCCGGGACCCAGTACTTC.

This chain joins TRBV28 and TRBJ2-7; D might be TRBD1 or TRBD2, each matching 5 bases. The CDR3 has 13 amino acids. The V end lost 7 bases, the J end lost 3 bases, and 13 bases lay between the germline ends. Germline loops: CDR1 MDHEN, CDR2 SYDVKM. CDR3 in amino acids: CASKGTSFYEQYF. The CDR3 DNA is TGTGCCAGCAAGGGGACCTCATTCTACGAGCAGTACTTC.

CDR3 protein: CASSQSSGSFNEQYF. The DNA of the CDR3 is TGTGCCAGCAGCCAATCATCAGGGTCTTTCAACGAGCAGTACTTC. This sequence joins TRBV16 and TRBJ2-7; D possibly corresponds to TRBD1 (5 bases). Germline V gives CDR1 KGHSY, CDR2 FQNENV. The CDR3 runs to 15 residues. Trimming removed 0 bases at V and 5 bases at J, with 14 bases between.

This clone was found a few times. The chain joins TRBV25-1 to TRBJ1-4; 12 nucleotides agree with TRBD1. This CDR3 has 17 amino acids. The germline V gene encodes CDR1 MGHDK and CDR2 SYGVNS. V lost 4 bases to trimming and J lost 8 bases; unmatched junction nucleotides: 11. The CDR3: CASSGTVGGTGGEKLFF. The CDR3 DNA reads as TGTGCCAGCAGTGGAACGGTGGGTGGGACAGGGGGCGAAAAACTGTTTTTT.